The present T cell receptor (beta chain) was sequenced within a study of cytomegalovirus exposure and HLA in healthy donors. Study context: Ancestry clustering placed around four fifths of approximately 420 genotyped donors in the Caucasian-associated cluster. The study's findings and limits: The authors reported that TCR beta sequences could predict HLA-A and HLA-B alleles. These predictions were accurate for most subjects in the first cohort. Earlier findings revealed that most TCR beta V segments proved productive either about 90% or about 30% of the time. In a later analysis, most CMV-associated TCR beta chains appeared HLA-restricted.

The primer mix had 60 Vbeta and 13 Jbeta primers. Repertoires were generated with immunoSEQ multiplex PCR, while TCRdb's copy carries only in-frame clones and drops some. The sample table sets out about 60,000 clones. In regard to this clone: Its target is unknown.

The germline gives CDR1 SQVTM, CDR2 ANQGSEA. The trim removed 7 bases at V and 8 bases at J, leaving 16 bases unmatched. The CDR3 is 15 amino acids. The chain is built from TRBV29-1 and TRBJ2-1, with 8 bases fitting TRBD1. The sequence was obtained from a man aged 50-59 years in good health and CMV-seropositive. The sequencing input was PBMCs. Here the CDR3 reads CSAQGGGQGHHEQFF. The CDR3 DNA follows: TGCAGCGCCCAAGGGGGAGGACAGGGACATCATGAGCAGTTCTTC.